Following are 20 T cell receptor beta chains from one sample sequenced in a study of blood T cell repertoires in COVID-19. The table came from immunoSEQ multiplex PCR; TCRdb's copy has only in-frame clones and leaves some out. The profile shows hundreds of thousands of clones, around 89% of them singletons. Source material: peripheral blood. The receptor source for this set is a woman in her twenties or thirties with acute or convalescent COVID-19.

This clone was recorded only once. The J gene is TRBJ1-2, the V gene TRBV7-3; the match to TRBD1 covers 7 bases. V shed 5 bases and J 8 bases; nucleotides not matched to a gene: 20. Germline-derived CDR1 and CDR2 are SGHTA and FQGTGA. The CDR3 loop spans 17 amino acids. CDR3 sequence: CASSETGLKSLYAGYTF. DNA of the CDR3: TGTGCCAGCAGCGAGACAGGGCTTAAGTCCCTCTATGCCGGCTACACCTTC.

The chain employs TRBV11-2 and TRBJ1-2, with TRBD1 identical over 7 bases. CDR1 and CDR2 (germline): SGHAT, FQNNGV. This CDR3 region has 13 residues. Trimming removed 0 bases from V and 8 bases from J; junction bases left unmatched: 3. CDR3 sequence reads: CASSLDRGDGYTF. The CDR3 DNA is TGTGCCAGCAGCTTAGACAGGGGGGACGGCTACACCTTC. Full variable domain (missing parts from reference TRBV11-2 and TRBJ1-2): EAGVAQSPRYKIIEKRQSVAFWCNPISGHATLYWYQQILGQGPKLLIQFQNNGVVDDSQLPKDRFSAERLKGVDSTLKIQPAKLEDSAVYLCASSLDRGDGYTFGSGTRLTVV.

The CDR3 protein is CASSILLGRRETQYF. CDR3 nucleotides: TGTGCCAGTAGTATCCTTCTTGGTCGGAGGGAGACCCAGTACTTC. The chain uses TRBV19 and TRBJ2-5; perhaps TRBD2 as D (5 bases). The V end was cut by 3 bases, the J end by 5 bases, with 16 bases between. The CDR3 is made up of 15 amino acids. Germline V gene data show CDR1 as LNHDA and CDR2 as SQIVND (reference sequence).

The chain is built from TRBV11-3 and TRBJ2-3; 10 bases agree with TRBD2. Losses at the gene ends were 5 bases for V and 2 bases for J; bases not matched to a gene: 4. Germline V gene sequence: CDR1 SGHNT, CDR2 YENEEA. This CDR3 spans 15 amino acids. The CDR3 DNA is TGTGCCAGCAGCCCAGGACTAGCGGTCACAGATACGCAGTATTTT. This gives the protein CASSPGLAVTDTQYF.

The V gene is TRBV7-8, the J gene TRBJ2-7, with 11 bases identical to TRBD2. Germline CDR1 and CDR2: SGHVS and FQNEAQ. This CDR3 region has 16 residues. V lost 5 bases to trimming and J lost 5 bases; unmatched junction nucleotides: 11. DNA of the CDR3: TGTGCCAGCAGCGGGATAGCGGGGGGGCCTGACCACGAGCAGTACTTC. Translating it yields CASSGIAGGPDHEQYF.

J is TRBJ1-1 and V is TRBV3-1 (or the pseudogene TRBV3-2); no reliable D call. V shed 4 bases and J shed 1 base, with 10 bases lying between them. Germline-derived CDR1 and CDR2 are LGHDT and YNNKEL (reference sequence). This CDR3 has 14 amino acids. The CDR3 loop reads CASSPGLRNTEAFF. The CDR3 DNA reads as TGTGCCAGCAGCCCGGGTTTAAGGAACACTGAAGCTTTCTTT.

This sequence joins TRBV25-1 and TRBJ1-6; TRBD1 is a possible D gene (5 bases). The CDR3 is made up of 14 amino acids. The ends were cut back, 2 bases at V and 10 bases at J, with 12 bases in the middle. Germline V gene lookup returns CDR1 MGHDK and CDR2 SYGVNS. This chain's CDR3 is CASSEGGYGSPLHF. The CDR3 DNA reads as TGTGCCAGCAGTGAAGGGGGGTACGGCTCACCCCTCCACTTT.

The V and J genes are TRBV19 and TRBJ2-2; D is uncertain. Germline V gene lookup returns CDR1 LNHDA and CDR2 SQIVND (reference sequence). Trimming removed 7 bases at V and 6 bases at J, with 21 bases between. The CDR3 has 16 amino acids. In nucleotides, the CDR3 is TGTGCCAGTACCCCGATTTTAGTAGGCGGCCCCGGGGAGCTGTTTTTT. Amino acids: CASTPILVGGPGELFF.

V is TRBV4-2 and J is TRBJ1-6; 7 bases align to TRBD1. The CDR3 is 15 residues long. V was pared by 1 base and J by 5 bases, with 2 bases of the junction left unmatched. Germline loops: CDR1 LGHNA, CDR2 YNFKEQ. The CDR3 DNA follows: TGTGCCAGCAGCCAAGCAGGGGGAGATAATTCACCCCTCCACTTT. This gives the protein CASSQAGGDNSPLHF.

The chain carries TRBV5-1 and TRBJ1-6; TRBD1 agrees at 11 bases. The CDR3 is 15 amino acids. V gave up 4 bases and J gave up 7 bases; unmatched junction bases: 4. CDR1 is SGHRS, CDR2 YFSETQ, per germline. As DNA, the CDR3 is TGCGCCAGCAGCCGTTGGACAGGGGGCAATTCACCCCTCCACTTT. It specifies CASSRWTGGNSPLHF.

The chain has TRBV18 and TRBJ1-1; 9 nucleotides agree with TRBD1. Germline trimming cut 2 bases from V and 5 bases from J; bases unmatched to any gene: 3. CDR1 is KGHSH, CDR2 LQKENI, per germline. CDR3 size: 14 residues. CDR3 nucleotides: TGTGCCAGCTCACCAAGGGACAGGGCAACTGAAGCTTTCTTT. The encoded protein is CASSPRDRATEAFF.

This clone occurred once. The J gene is TRBJ2-3, the V gene TRBV9, with 11 positions matching TRBD2. The J segment lost 5 bases and the V segment lost 3 bases, leaving 5 bases of the junction unmatched. This CDR3 spans 15 amino acids. Looked up from germline, CDR1 is SGDLS and CDR2 is YYNGEE. The DNA of the CDR3 is TGTGCCAGCAGCGGTGCAACTAGCGGGGGAGATACGCAGTATTTT. Encoded protein: CASSGATSGGDTQYF. Complete variable domain (other parts from reference TRBV9 and TRBJ2-3): DSGVTQTPKHLITATGQRVTLRCSPRSGDLSVYWYQQSLDQGLQFLIQYYNGEERAKGNILERFSAQQFPDLHSELNLSSLELGDSALYFCASSGATSGGDTQYFGPGTRLTVL.

V and J are TRBV9 and TRBJ2-7, with a tentative D call TRBD2 (7 bases). The CDR3 contains 15 residues. V was clipped by 4 bases and J by 7 bases, with 21 bases between them. Per the germline V gene, CDR1 is SGDLS and CDR2 is YYNGEE. The CDR3 DNA reads as TGTGCCAGCAGCACAGGCGGCGGGGGCTCCTCGGAGCAGTACTTC. Translation gives CASSTGGGGSSEQYF.

The chain is built from TRBV11-1 and TRBJ2-7; D is unclear. The ends were cut back, 5 bases at V and 2 bases at J, with 13 bases in the middle. This CDR3 is built from 14 residues. CDR1 is SGHAT, CDR2 FQDESV, per germline (reference sequence). CDR3 nucleotide sequence: TGTGCCAGCAGCCCCAACCCAGGAACCTACGAGCAGTACTTC. This sequence encodes CASSPNPGTYEQYF.

This clone was picked up a small number of times. This chain joins TRBV19 and TRBJ2-7, with D possibly matching TRBD2 (6 bases). Looked up from germline, CDR1 is LNHDA and CDR2 is SQIVND (reference sequence). The V and J ends lost 1 base and 4 bases respectively, with 14 bases between them. The CDR3 length is 15 residues. CDR3 sequence reads: CASSIGQRAEYEQYF. The CDR3, as DNA: TGTGCCAGTAGTATAGGTCAGCGGGCCGAATACGAGCAGTACTTC.

The chain uses TRBV6-5 and TRBJ2-7; possible D gene TRBD2, 6 bases. Germline-derived CDR1 and CDR2 are MNHEY and SVGAGI. The V and J ends lost 10 bases and 0 bases respectively, with 13 bases between them. CDR3 length: 13 residues. The CDR3 DNA reads TGTGCCACCCTAGAGACTAGCTCCTACGAGCAGTACTTC. The encoded protein is CATLETSSYEQYF.

This chain connects TRBV6-4 to TRBJ2-3; no clear D gene. Germline-derived CDR1 and CDR2 are MRHNA and SNTAGT. This CDR3 contains 13 residues. Trimming removed 4 bases from V and 1 base from J, with 6 bases in between. The CDR3 protein is CASSASGTDTQYF. CDR3 bases: TGTGCCAGCAGTGCCAGTGGCACAGATACGCAGTATTTT.

CDR3 loop: CASNEGALSTDTQYF. The CDR3 bases are TGTGCCAGCAACGAAGGGGCGCTTAGCACAGATACGCAGTATTTT. V gene TRBV6-5 combines with J gene TRBJ2-3, with D possibly being TRBD1 (5 bases). Germline loops: CDR1 MNHEY, CDR2 SVGAGI. The CDR3 extends over 15 amino acids. V lost 7 bases and J 0 bases, leaving 14 bases between the germline ends.

This rearrangement joins TRBV19 to TRBJ2-2, with D perhaps TRBD1 (6 bases). The germline V and J ends were trimmed by 8 bases and 2 bases, with 15 bases remaining between them. The CDR3 covers 15 residues. Germline V gene lookup returns CDR1 LNHDA and CDR2 SQIVND (reference sequence). The CDR3 reads CASRPRTVNTGELFF. The DNA of the CDR3 is TGTGCCAGTCGGCCCAGGACAGTTAACACCGGGGAGCTGTTTTTT. Filled out from reference TRBV19 and TRBJ2-2, the complete variable domain reads DGGITQSPKYLFRKEGQNVTLSCEQNLNHDAMYWYRQDPGQGLRLIYYSQIVNDFQKGDIAEGYSVSREKKESFPLTVTSAQKNPTAFYLCASRPRTVNTGELFFGEGSRLTVL.

The chain uses TRBV9 and TRBJ2-1; 13 bases fit TRBD2. This CDR3 has 16 amino acids. The germline gives CDR1 SGDLS, CDR2 YYNGEE. The trim removed 3 bases at V and 10 bases at J, leaving 10 bases unmatched. CDR3 coding DNA: TGTGCCAGCAGCGCGAGGGGGACTAGCGGGGTTTACGAGCAGTTCTTC. This encodes CASSARGTSGVYEQFF.